Here is one TCR beta chain with its context. In the original analysis: By means of reference gene primer amplification, nucleated cell counts were estimated. This table comes from immunoSEQ multiplex PCR, and its TCRdb copy is limited to in-frame clones, with some not included. Clone size and the V and J calls come from that table; the DNA yielded D and trimming. In the table there are under 300,000 clones, roughly 85% of which are singletons. The germline CDR1 and CDR2 sequences are SGHVS and FNYEAQ. Germline trimming cut 5 bases from V and 2 bases from J; bases unmatched to any gene: 5. The CDR3 extends over 15 amino acids. This record belongs to a study of blood T cell repertoires in COVID-19. The overall study: From the United States, Italy and Spain came samples of acute and convalescent COVID-19. T cells, B-cell-depleted T cells, or PBMCs provided the cDNA or gDNA that served as material.

This TCR derives from an older woman with acute or convalescent COVID-19. Input material: peripheral blood. The chain has TRBV7-6 and TRBJ1-4, with TRBD1 matching 7 bases. The CDR3 DNA follows: TGTGCCAGCAGCCTACAGGGACAGACTAATGAAAAACTGTTTTTT. As protein: CASSLQGQTNEKLFF.